This T cell receptor (beta chain) was profiled in a study of blood T cell repertoires in COVID-19. Profiling relied on immunoSEQ multiplex PCR, and the TCRdb table lists in-frame clones only, not all of them. The sample holds about 80,000 clones; around 88% are singletons and the top ten take almost 7%. The germline gives CDR1 SGHRS, CDR2 YFSETQ. Trimming cost V 4 bases and J 5 bases, with 9 bases left between them. This CDR3 comprises 12 residues. The J gene is TRBJ1-1, the V gene TRBV5-1; D possibly corresponds to TRBD1 (5 bases). Sequenced: peripheral blood. The source is a woman older than 75 with acute or convalescent COVID-19. CDR3 nucleotide sequence: TGCGCCAGCAGCCCCGGACAAACTGAAGCTTTCTTT. Translated: CASSPGQTEAFF. Drawing the rest from reference TRBV5-1 and TRBJ1-1, the complete variable domain is KAGVTQTPRYLIKTRGQQVTLSCSPISGHRSVSWYQQTPGQGLQFLFEYFSETQRNKGNFPGRFSGRQFSNSRSEMNVSTLELGDSALYLCASSPGQTEAFFGQGTRLTVV.